The rows below give T cell receptor beta chains drawn from one sample of a study of vaccination and CD4 T cells after COVID-19. TCRdb reprocessed the PCR reads via MiXCR and lists one record per CDR3 protein. Among 25,000 to 30,000 distinct CDR3 sequences, 41% were seen once, and the ten largest hold around 5%. These receptors' targets are unknown. The input for sequencing was CD4+ T cells from blood, cultured in vitro, taken about 7 months after SARS-CoV-2 vaccination. These TCRs come from a human donor who had recovered from COVID-19. Both conserved end residues are part of each CDR3. D genes are given only for firm matches. A row's size may be missing; if present it is once, few, many or a size class.

V gene: TRBV28; D gene: .; J gene: TRBJ2-5; clone size: .; CDR3 protein: CASSFSSSVETQYF; CDR3 DNA: TGTGCCAGCAGTTTTTCGTCCTCGGTCGAGACCCAGTACTTC
V gene: TRBV20-1; D gene: .; J gene: TRBJ1-1; clone size: .; CDR3 protein: CSAPPPLGKGGLDTEAFF; CDR3 DNA: TGCAGTGCTCCACCCCCCTTAGGGAAGGGAGGGTTAGACACTGAAGCTTTCTTT
V gene: TRBV6-5; D gene: TRBD1; J gene: TRBJ2-1; clone size: .; CDR3 protein: CASSSPGQGGNEQFF; CDR3 DNA: TGTGCCAGCAGTTCCCCGGGACAGGGTGGCAATGAGCAGTTCTTC
V gene: TRBV6-1; D gene: .; J gene: TRBJ1-1; clone size: medium-sized; CDR3 protein: CASSSRSTAFF; CDR3 DNA: TGTGCCAGCAGCTCCCGATCGACGGCTTTCTTT
V gene: TRBV7-8; D gene: .; J gene: TRBJ2-1; clone size: few; CDR3 protein: CASSSGLRGNEQFF; CDR3 DNA: TGTGCCAGCAGCTCCGGACTGAGAGGGAATGAGCAGTTCTTC
V gene: TRBV10-3; D gene: .; J gene: TRBJ1-1; clone size: .; CDR3 protein: CAISVRLGMNTEAFF; CDR3 DNA: TGTGCCATCAGTGTTCGGTTAGGGATGAACACTGAAGCTTTCTTT
V gene: TRBV5-5; D gene: .; J gene: TRBJ2-1; clone size: .; CDR3 protein: CASSLHRAEQFF; CDR3 DNA: TGTGCCAGCAGCTTGCACCGCGCCGAGCAGTTCTTC
V gene: TRBV5-8; D gene: .; J gene: TRBJ2-5; clone size: .; CDR3 protein: CASSLGAGEETQYF; CDR3 DNA: TGTGCCAGCAGCTTAGGGGCAGGGGAAGAGACCCAGTACTTC
V gene: TRBV7-2; D gene: TRBD2; J gene: TRBJ2-7; clone size: few; CDR3 protein: CASSWGTSGIYEQYF; CDR3 DNA: TGTGCCAGCAGCTGGGGGACTAGCGGGATATACGAGCAGTACTTC
V gene: TRBV4-3; D gene: TRBD1; J gene: TRBJ2-3; clone size: .; CDR3 protein: CASSQVPGQGSDTQYF; CDR3 DNA: TGCGCCAGCAGCCAAGTCCCGGGACAGGGGTCAGATACGCAGTATTTT
V gene: TRBV5-6; D gene: .; J gene: TRBJ2-5; clone size: .; CDR3 protein: CASSSNSRQLQETQYF; CDR3 DNA: TGTGCCAGCAGCTCCAACTCAAGACAGCTACAAGAGACCCAGTACTTC
V gene: TRBV19; D gene: TRBD1; J gene: TRBJ2-7; clone size: once; CDR3 protein: CASSPAPGQGAFEQYF; CDR3 DNA: TGTGCCAGTAGTCCCGCTCCGGGACAGGGGGCGTTCGAGCAGTACTTC